This TCR beta chain was found in a study of blood T cell repertoires in COVID-19. The overall study: Whether acute or convalescent, the COVID-19 samples came from the United States, Italy and Spain. T cells, B-cell-depleted T cells, or PBMCs provided the cDNA or gDNA that served as material.

Study processing details: Researchers report that nucleated cell counts were estimated from reference gene primer amplification. Generated by immunoSEQ multiplex PCR, the TCRdb table keeps only in-frame clones and is missing some. V, J and clone size were drawn from that table, and D and trimming were deduced from the DNA. The sample has about 28,000 clones; 80% to 90% are singletons. Per the germline V gene, CDR1 is SGHRS and CDR2 is YFSETQ. The V gene end was trimmed by 4 bases and the J gene end by 2 bases; junction bases not matched to a gene: 2. The CDR3 consists of 14 residues. Sequenced sample: peripheral blood. The TCR sequence derives from a human donor with acute or convalescent COVID-19. The donor label of this sample is uncertain. This rearrangement joins TRBV5-1 to TRBJ2-7; the match to TRBD2 covers 11 bases. In DNA form, the CDR3 reads TGCGCCAGCAGCCAGACTAGCGGGACCTACGAGCAGTACTTC. The encoded protein is CASSQTSGTYEQYF.